This entry features one T cell receptor beta chain sequence. The sample comes from a study of blood T cell repertoires in COVID-19. Clones were read by immunoSEQ multiplex PCR, and TCRdb kept only the in-frame ones, dropping some. Here the sample spans some 370,000 clones, about 90% being singletons. V shed 6 bases and J shed 2 bases, with 5 bases lying between them. Germline loops: CDR1 MDHEN, CDR2 SYDVKM. This CDR3 spans 12 amino acids. The sample consisted of peripheral blood. The V gene is TRBV28, the J gene TRBJ2-1, with D hard to call. The receptor was derived from a woman aged 25 to 39 with COVID-19, enrolled during active disease. The CDR3 DNA is TGTGCCAGCAGCTTCCCCTACAATGAGCAGTTCTTC. This sequence encodes CASSFPYNEQFF.